This T cell receptor beta chain derives from a study of T cell changes during pregnancy in multiple sclerosis. The assay was immunoSEQ multiplex PCR, and TCRdb's table has in-frame clones only and misses some. The sample shows about 40,000 clones, around 90% of them seen only once. CDR1 MNHNY and CDR2 SVGAGI come from the germline V gene (reference sequence). V shed 10 bases, J shed 7 bases, and the junction held 12 bases outside the gene matches. CDR3 length equals 14 residues. The receptor comes from a female donor in good health, enrolled as a control in a pregnancy study. Sequenced material: peripheral blood, taken in the first trimester of pregnancy. The genes are TRBV6-6 and TRBJ1-4; TRBD1 matches 7 bases. The CDR3 nucleotides are TGTGCCACCAGAGAGGGGGCGGAGGCTGAAAAACTGTTTTTT. This codes for CATREGAEAEKLFF.